This TCR beta chain was sequenced in a study of T cell responses to AZD1222 COVID-19 vaccine. At the level of the study: Pooling was applied to second doses at about 4 or about 12 weeks. Study-wide results and caveats: Among the donors, most were white British and more were female, and clonal diversity was possibly underestimated. The study found vaccine-associated CD4 TCRs spanning spike, dominant at 160-218 and 743-854. Only after the peak T cell response were repertoires sampled.

Method: immunoSEQ multiplex PCR; TCRdb's copy keeps in-frame clones and lacks some. The sample records 100,000 to 150,000 clones, around 90% being singletons. A word on this clone: Its target is unknown.

The CDR3 runs 13 residues. The V segment lost 2 bases and the J segment 6 bases; nucleotides outside the gene matches: 1. Germline V gene sequence: CDR1 MNHNY, CDR2 SVGAGI (reference sequence). This sample comprised peripheral blood, obtained on day 0 of AZD1222 vaccination. V is TRBV6-6 and J is TRBJ1-5, with 7 positions matching TRBD1. This sequence originates from an adult in good health. CDR3 nucleotide sequence: TGTGCCAGCAGTTACGACAGGGTTCAGCCCCAGCATTTT. Its translation: CASSYDRVQPQHF.